The T cell receptor beta chain described here comes from a study of cytomegalovirus exposure and HLA in healthy donors. CDR1 is MDHEN, CDR2 SYDVKM, per germline. Trimming at V came to 3 bases and at J to 10 bases, leaving 9 bases not matched to a gene. The CDR3 length is 15 residues. The study ran its PCR with 60 Vbeta and 13 Jbeta primers. The method was immunoSEQ multiplex PCR; TCRdb's version includes in-frame clones alone and lacks a portion of them. The repertoire holds 140,000 or so clones, with 70% to 90% as singletons. The V call is TRBV28, the J call TRBJ2-1; TRBD2 matches at 10 bases. The sequenced sample was PBMCs. This receptor was taken from a woman aged 40 to 50 in good health and CMV-seropositive. The CDR3 DNA follows: TGTGCCAGCAGTTTTCCTACTAGCGGGGTCCCCGAGCAGTTCTTC. Its protein is CASSFPTSGVPEQFF.